These 3 T cell receptor beta chains share one sample of origin, sequenced in a study of patients and donors after allogeneic stem cell transplantation. TCRdb passed the RT-PCR reads through MiXCR, listing each CDR3 protein once. The profile covers about 160,000 distinct CDR3 sequences, with roughly 22% appearing a single time and 25% to 30% taken by the ten largest. Sample: blood, either unsorted or a sorted T cell fraction (not recorded which). These receptor sequences come from a human donor who was either an allogeneic HSCT recipient or a stem cell or donor lymphocyte infusion donor (not recorded which). It is not recorded whose cells these are; they may come from a transplant donor.

The V call is TRBV6-5, the J call TRBJ2-3; 7 bases fit TRBD2. CDR3 size: 15 residues. CDR1 is MNHEY and CDR2 is SVGAGI in the germline V gene. V shed 5 bases, J shed 2 bases, and the junction held 7 bases outside the gene matches. CDR3 DNA: TGTGCCAGCAGTCGGCTAGCGGTTAACACAGATACGCAGTATTTT. Translated: CASSRLAVNTDTQYF.

About this clonotype itself: At one of its ends the junction is not consistent with the germline gene, which may arise from a read error. The chain couples TRBV7-9 to TRBJ2-4, with TRBD2 identical over 7 bases. The CDR3 extends over 15 amino acids. Germline assignment: CDR1 SEHNR and CDR2 FQNEAQ (reference sequence). CDR3 residues: CASTLQAGEQNIQYF. In DNA, the CDR3 is TGTGCCAGCACCTTACAGGCGGGGGAACAAAACATTCAGTACTTC.

The chain recombines TRBV5-1 with TRBJ1-1, with D perhaps TRBD1 (6 bases). Germline lookup yields CDR1 SGHRS and CDR2 YFSETQ. This CDR3 spans 13 amino acids. Trimming removed 8 bases at V and 2 bases at J, with 13 bases between. In DNA, the CDR3 is TGCGCCAGTCTCGGGACACCCAACACTGAAGCTTTCTTT. It is translated as CASLGTPNTEAFF.